These 26 T cell receptor beta chains originate from one sample sequenced in a study of T cells in women clearing cervical HPV infection. This table comes from immunoSEQ multiplex PCR, and its TCRdb copy is limited to in-frame clones, with some not included. Its listing shows tens of thousands of clones. Sequenced input: blood buffy coat. The source is a woman aged 18 to 75 with a cervical HPV16 infection that either progressed to CIN3+ or cleared (not recorded which).

As to this clone: The CDR3 is cut off 3 residues early in the read; its end comes from the germline J gene. The rearrangement links TRBV30 to TRBJ2-7, with D maybe TRBD1 (6 bases). Germline-derived CDR1 and CDR2 are GTSNPN and SVGIG (reference sequence). V was cut by 7 bases and J by 0 bases, with 13 bases left in between. This CDR3 is built from 13 residues. The CDR3: CASYRVSSYEQYF. The part of the CDR3 DNA that was read is TGTGCCTCCTACAGGGTAAGCTCCTACGAG.

In the case of this clone: Read data end 3 residues before the CDR3 end; the end is taken from the germline J gene. The J gene is TRBJ2-1, the V gene TRBV19, with TRBD1 matching 7 bases. Per the germline V gene, CDR1 is LNHDA and CDR2 is SQIVND (reference sequence). V was clipped by 2 bases and J by 3 bases; unmatched bases: 7. The CDR3 has 16 residues. The CDR3 bases that were read are TGTGCCAGTAGTATAAACAGGGGATCCTACTACAATGAG. Protein: CASSINRGSYYNE. The full CDR3 is CASSINRGSYYNEQFF.

As concerns this clone: The CDR3 end is not reached by the read, which stops 3 residues before it; the germline J gene fills it in. This chain uses TRBV5-6 with TRBJ1-5, with D perhaps TRBD1 (5 bases). The CDR3 loop spans 14 amino acids. Trimming pared 5 bases from V and 5 bases from J, leaving 14 bases between. CDR1 is SGHDT, CDR2 YYEEEE, per germline. This CDR3 is CASRQLGGDQPQHF. The sequenced CDR3 bases are TGTGCCAGCAGACAACTGGGGGGGGATCAGCCC.

With regard to this clone: The sequence runs out 3 residues before the end of the CDR3; the remainder is reconstructed from the germline J gene. The chain recombines TRBV11-2 with TRBJ1-1; D not resolved. The CDR3 loop spans 14 amino acids. Germline V gene data show CDR1 as SGHAT and CDR2 as FQNNGV. V was trimmed by 7 bases and J by 1 base, leaving 13 bases between them. The sequenced CDR3 bases are TGTGCCAGCACCGCGATACTAGCGAACACTGAA. Translated: CASTAILANTE. The CDR3 in its entirety is CASTAILANTEAFF.

As concerns this clone: The DNA ends 3 residues before the CDR3 does, and the rest of the CDR3 is filled in from the germline J gene. The chain couples TRBV6-2 or TRBV6-3 to TRBJ2-4, with 7 nucleotides matching TRBD1. V lost 4 bases to trimming and J lost 0 bases; unmatched junction nucleotides: 6. Per the germline V gene, CDR1 is MNHEY and CDR2 is SVGEGT. The CDR3 loop spans 16 amino acids. CDR3 protein: CASSSTGAIAKNIQYF. Partial CDR3 DNA: TGTGCCAGCAGTTCTACAGGGGCGATAGCCAAAAACATT.

This CDR3 is CASSGDREKDYDYTF. CDR3 bases read: TGTGCCAGTAGTGGGGACAGGGAGAAAGACTACGAC. The chain is built from TRBV19 and TRBJ1-2; 9 nucleotides match TRBD1. The read terminates 3 residues before the CDR3 end, so the remaining end is supplied by the germline J gene. From germline, CDR1 is LNHDA and CDR2 SQIVND (reference sequence). The CDR3 sequence is 15 residues long.

Concerning this clone: The read finishes 3 residues shy of the CDR3 end, and the germline J gene is used to complete it. The chain couples TRBV5-1 to TRBJ2-2; unclear D gene. The germline V gene has CDR1 SGHRS and CDR2 YFSETQ. CDR3 size: 14 residues. The CDR3 loop is CASSLVSTNEKLFF. CDR3 bases read: TGCGCCAGCAGCTTGGTTTCAACTAATGAAAAG.

With respect to this clone: The CDR3 is cut off 3 residues early in the read; its end comes from the germline J gene. This chain uses TRBV19 with TRBJ1-5; D is uncertain. The CDR3 contains 15 residues. The ends were cut back, 5 bases at V and 5 bases at J, with 16 bases in the middle. Germline V gene data show CDR1 as LNHDA and CDR2 as SQIVND (reference sequence). The chain's CDR3 is CASSSLNGPYQPQHF. The part of the CDR3 DNA that was read is TGTGCCAGTAGTTCTCTAAATGGTCCATATCAGCCC.

Note on this clone: Read sequence stops 3 residues before the CDR3 end, and the germline J gene provides the missing end. This rearrangement joins TRBV30 to TRBJ2-7; TRBD1 agrees at 7 bases. The J segment lost 3 bases and the V segment lost 4 bases, leaving 6 bases of the junction unmatched. The germline V gene encodes CDR1 GTSNPN and CDR2 SVGIG (reference sequence). This CDR3 is built from 13 residues. CDR3 loop: CAWTIQGHYEQYF. The part of the CDR3 DNA that was read is TGTGCCTGGACCATACAGGGGCACTACGAG.

CDR3 loop: CSAVIGAGGSDTQYF. Partial CDR3 DNA: TGCAGTGCCGTTATCGGAGCGGGGGGGTCAGATACG. This sequence joins TRBV20-1 and TRBJ2-3, with 10 bases matching TRBD2. The CDR3 end lies 3 residues beyond the end of the read and is filled in from the germline J gene. CDR3 size: 15 residues. V was clipped by 6 bases and J by 4 bases; unmatched bases: 10. Looked up from germline, CDR1 is DFQATT and CDR2 is SNEGSKA (reference sequence).

With respect to this clone: Mismatch with germline at one junction end may stem from a read error. The read falls 3 residues short of the CDR3 end, and the missing part is taken from the germline J gene. V is TRBV20-1 and J is TRBJ1-3; perhaps TRBD1 as D (6 bases). From germline, CDR1 is DFQATT and CDR2 SNEGSKA (reference sequence). The CDR3 runs to 16 residues. The CDR3: CSARATTGLSGNTIYF. CDR3 DNA, as far as it was read: TGCAGTGCTAGAGCGACAACAGGGCTCTCTGGAAACACG.

Details on this clone: The read halts 3 residues ahead of the CDR3 end, with the missing end drawn from the germline J gene. This chain uses TRBV2 with TRBJ1-5; 9 bases line up with TRBD1. Germline CDR1 reads SNHLY; CDR2 reads FYNNEI. This CDR3 comprises 14 residues. V was clipped by 6 bases and J by 5 bases; unmatched bases: 5. The DNA read from the CDR3 is TGTGCCAGCAGGAGGACAGGGGTGGATCAGCCC. Translation gives CASRRTGVDQP. The whole CDR3 region reads CASRRTGVDQPQHF. Based on the CDR3 plus reference TRBV2 and TRBJ1-5, the full variable domain is EPEVTQTPSHQVTQMGQEVILRCVPISNHLYFYWYRQILGQKVEFLVSFYNNEISEKSEIFDDQFSVERPDGSNFTLKIRSTKLEDSAMYFCASRRTGVDQPQHFGDGTRLSIL.

As concerns this clone: The read ends 3 residues before the CDR3 terminus; that terminus is restored from the germline J gene. The rearrangement uses TRBV29-1 and TRBJ2-2, with unresolved D. This CDR3 contains 13 residues. The V gene lost 4 bases and the J gene lost 5 bases, with 11 bases spanning the gap. Germline CDR1 SQVTM, CDR2 ANQGSEA. The sequenced part of the CDR3 DNA is TGCAGCGTTGTCGAGTCCGGGACCGGGGAG. Translating it yields CSVVESGTGE. The complete CDR3 protein is CSVVESGTGELFF.

A remark on this clone: The read ends 3 residues early relative to the CDR3; the germline J gene fills the gap. The chain couples TRBV6-1 to TRBJ1-1, with 7 bases fitting TRBD1. The CDR3 totals 12 residues. Germline CDR1 MNHNS, CDR2 SASEGT. The CDR3 loop reads CASSEARQGAFF. The sequenced CDR3 bases are TGTGCCAGCAGTGAAGCGCGACAGGGA.

With regard to this clone: The read halts 3 residues ahead of the CDR3 end, with the missing end drawn from the germline J gene. V and J are TRBV5-1 and TRBJ2-2; D ambiguous. V was trimmed by 1 base and J by 0 bases, leaving 7 bases between them. CDR1 SGHRS and CDR2 YFSETQ come from the germline V gene. The CDR3 sequence is 15 residues long. The CDR3 DNA, read in part, is TGCGCCAGCAGCTTGAGCGTAGCGAACACCGGGGAG. Translating it yields CASSLSVANTGE. The full CDR3 is CASSLSVANTGELFF.

Turning to this clone: The read falls 3 residues short of the CDR3 end, and the missing part is taken from the germline J gene. The chain combines TRBV7-6 with TRBJ2-7; D is unclear. This CDR3 region has 13 residues. Germline-derived CDR1 and CDR2 are SGHVS and FNYEAQ. Trimming shortened V by 6 bases and J by 3 bases, and 12 bases separated the two germline ends. CDR3 sequence reads: CASSPGLDYEQYF. CDR3 DNA, as far as it was read: TGTGCCAGCAGTCCAGGTCTGGACTACGAG. The full variable domain, with the rest looked up from reference TRBV7-6 and TRBJ2-7, is GAGVSQSPRYKVTKRGQDVALRCDPISGHVSLYWYRQALGQGPEFLTYFNYEAQQDKSGLPNDRFSAERPEGSISTLTIQRTEQRDSAMYRCASSPGLDYEQYFGPGTRLTVT.

About this clone: The CDR3 is cut off 3 residues early in the read; its end comes from the germline J gene. The chain uses TRBV28 and TRBJ2-7, with 7 bases matching TRBD1. V gave up 3 bases and J gave up 3 bases; unmatched junction bases: 11. The CDR3 covers 16 residues. Germline loops: CDR1 MDHEN, CDR2 SYDVKM. The CDR3: CASSFDAEGAIYEQYF. The sequenced CDR3 bases are TGTGCCAGCAGTTTTGACGCAGAGGGGGCGATCTACGAG.

About this clone: The read finishes 3 residues shy of the CDR3 end, and the germline J gene is used to complete it. The gene calls are TRBV9 and TRBJ2-5, with 7 nucleotides matching TRBD2. Germline V lookup: CDR1 SGDLS, CDR2 YYNGEE. The CDR3 consists of 16 residues. The trim removed 0 bases at V and 5 bases at J, leaving 10 bases unmatched. The CDR3 loop reads CASSVGVQLAAETQYF. The sequenced CDR3 bases are TGTGCCAGCAGCGTAGGGGTACAGCTAGCGGCGGAGACC.

As to this clone: Read coverage stops 3 residues before the CDR3 terminus; the germline J gene supplies the remainder. The V and J genes are TRBV20-1 and TRBJ2-7; 8 bases agree with TRBD1. V lost 6 bases, J lost 2 bases, and 6 bases stayed unmatched. The CDR3 is 13 residues long. From germline, CDR1 is DFQATT and CDR2 SNEGSKA (reference sequence). This CDR3 reads CSAKGQGPYEQYF. The DNA read from the CDR3 is TGCAGTGCAAAAGGACAGGGCCCCTACGAG.

As regards this clone: The CDR3 end is not reached by the read, which stops 3 residues before it; the germline J gene fills it in. The V call is TRBV2, the J call TRBJ2-3, with 8 nucleotides matching TRBD1. There are 12 residues in the CDR3. The V gene's germline CDR1 is SNHLY and CDR2 FYNNEI. This CDR3 reads CARMTGEETQYF. CDR3 bases read: TGTGCCAGAATGACAGGGGAGGAGACG. Looking up the rest from reference TRBV2 and TRBJ2-3 gives the full variable domain: EPEVTQTPSHQVTQMGQEVILRCVPISNHLYFYWYRQILGQKVEFLVSFYNNEISEKSEIFDDQFSVERPDGSNFTLKIRSTKLEDSAMYFCARMTGEETQYFGPGTRLTVL.

Remarks on this clone: The sequence runs out 3 residues before the end of the CDR3; the remainder is reconstructed from the germline J gene. The gene calls are TRBV20-1 and TRBJ2-1; 7 bases fit TRBD2. Germline CDR1 is DFQATT and CDR2 is SNEGSKA (reference sequence). The CDR3 covers 12 residues. Losses at the gene ends were 6 bases for V and 4 bases for J; bases not matched to a gene: 3. This chain's CDR3 is CSASGTYNEQFF. The part of the CDR3 DNA that was read is TGCAGTGCAAGCGGGACGTACAATGAG.

Points on this clone: Read data end 3 residues before the CDR3 end; the end is taken from the germline J gene. The chain has TRBV10-1 and TRBJ2-5, with 7 bases aligning to TRBD2. Germline CDR1 is WNHNN and CDR2 is SYGVQD (reference sequence). The CDR3 spans 15 residues. V was clipped by 3 bases and J by 2 bases; unmatched bases: 6. Incomplete CDR3 DNA: TGCGCCAGCAGTGAAGGTGCTAGCGGACAAGAGACC. Translation: CASSEGASGQET. The whole CDR3 sequence reads CASSEGASGQETQYF.

As for this clone: Relative to the germline gene, one junction end is altered; a read error may explain this. Coverage ceases 3 residues before the CDR3 finishes, and the germline J gene fills in the end. This rearrangement joins TRBV2 to TRBJ2-5; D ambiguous. Germline CDR1 is SNHLY and CDR2 is FYNNEI. The CDR3 runs 12 residues. The CDR3 here is CAGDIMQGTQYF. Incomplete CDR3 DNA: TGTGCCGGCGACATAATGCAAGGGACC. Full variable domain (remainder filled in from reference TRBV2 and TRBJ2-5): EPEVTQTPSHQVTQMGQEVILRCVPISNHLYFYWYRQILGQKVEFLVSFYNNEISEKSEIFDDQFSVERPDGSNFTLKIRSTKLEDSAMYFCAGDIMQGTQYFGPGTRLLVL.

As for this clone: Read coverage stops 3 residues before the CDR3 terminus; the germline J gene supplies the remainder. The gene calls are TRBV20-1 and TRBJ2-7; 9 nucleotides agree with TRBD1. The CDR3 is 16 residues long. The V gene's germline CDR1 is DFQATT and CDR2 SNEGSKA (reference sequence). The junction had 13 bases not matched to a gene; V was cut back by 6 bases and J by 1 base. The part of the CDR3 DNA that was read is TGCAGTGCCCATACCGGGACAGGGCAAGAATCCTACGAG. Translated, it gives CSAHTGTGQESYE. The full CDR3 protein reads CSAHTGTGQESYEQYF.

Of note for this clone: The read ends 3 residues before the CDR3 terminus; that terminus is restored from the germline J gene. The chain carries TRBV4-1 and TRBJ2-7; 12 bases match TRBD2. Losses at the gene ends were 4 bases for V and 3 bases for J; bases not matched to a gene: 7. This CDR3 comprises 16 residues. From germline, CDR1 is MGHRA and CDR2 YSYEKL. The CDR3 bases that were read are TGCGCCAGCAGCCCTAGACTAGCGGGGGAGATCTACGAG. Encoded protein: CASSPRLAGEIYE. In full, the CDR3 is CASSPRLAGEIYEQYF.

A note on this clone: The read comes to an end 3 residues before the CDR3 does, leaving the germline J gene to fill in the end. The rearrangement uses TRBV4-2 and TRBJ1-1; 8 bases are shared with TRBD1. CDR1 and CDR2 (germline): LGHNA, YNFKEQ. Unmatched junction bases numbered 6, after V lost 4 bases and J lost 5 bases. The CDR3 covers 14 residues. The CDR3 bases that were read are TGTGCCAGCAGCCCCACAGGGGGTTTGACTGAA. Translating it yields CASSPTGGLTE. The full CDR3 is CASSPTGGLTEAFF.